This entry lists 12 T cell receptor beta chains sequenced from one sample in a study of control samples from healthy donors and cancer patients. The assay was immunoSEQ multiplex PCR, and TCRdb's table has in-frame clones only and misses some. The sample carries about 55,000 clones, approximately 86% recorded once. The sample consisted of blood. The receptor set was obtained from a man aged 50-59 years in good health.

The gene calls are TRBV19 and TRBJ1-5; D remains ambiguous. The CDR3 covers 11 residues. V was shortened by 4 bases and J by 6 bases, with 4 bases between the two germline ends. The germline gives CDR1 LNHDA, CDR2 SQIVND (reference sequence). The CDR3 loop reads CASSNGQPQHF. CDR3 nucleotide sequence: TGTGCCAGTAGTAATGGTCAGCCCCAGCATTTT.

The genes are TRBV7-9 and TRBJ2-5, with D perhaps TRBD1 (5 bases). This CDR3 region has 11 residues. The germline gives CDR1 SEHNR, CDR2 FQNEAQ (reference sequence). In DNA, the CDR3 is TGTGCGAGTGGCAGGGAAGAGACCCAGTACTTC. Amino acids: CASGREETQYF.

V and J are TRBV7-9 and TRBJ1-1; D possibly corresponds to TRBD1 (6 bases). Germline V gives CDR1 SEHNR, CDR2 FQNEAQ (reference sequence). This CDR3 contains 15 residues. The ends were cut back, 4 bases at V and 1 base at J, with 13 bases in the middle. The CDR3 loop is CASSYSDRTNTEAFF. The CDR3 nucleotides read TGTGCCAGCAGCTATTCCGACAGGACGAACACTGAAGCTTTCTTT.

This chain links TRBV7-8 with TRBJ1-1; 10 nucleotides match TRBD1. Germline V lookup: CDR1 SGHVS, CDR2 FQNEAQ. The junction had 8 bases not matched to a gene; V was cut back by 4 bases and J by 0 bases. CDR3 length: 17 residues. CDR3 nucleotides: TGTGCCAGCAGCTCGTCCGGGACAGGGGACATGAACACTGAAGCTTTCTTT. As protein: CASSSSGTGDMNTEAFF.

V and J are TRBV28 and TRBJ1-2; maybe TRBD1 (5 bases). The CDR3 is 17 amino acids. CDR1 is MDHEN, CDR2 SYDVKM, per germline. Trimming shortened V by 3 bases and J by 6 bases, and 23 bases separated the two germline ends. Here the CDR3 DNA reads TGTGCCAGCAGTTTTAGCCTCGTCAGGGTGACACAGGATGGCTACACCTTC. Its translation: CASSFSLVRVTQDGYTF.

The rearrangement uses TRBV5-5 and TRBJ1-6; weak D call: TRBD1 (6 bases). Trimming removed 5 bases from V and 9 bases from J, with 18 bases in between. Germline CDR1 is SGHKS and CDR2 is YYEKEE (reference sequence). CDR3 length: 15 residues. The CDR3 sequence is CASSLGGQGSSPLHF. CDR3 coding DNA: TGTGCCAGCAGTCTCGGGGGGCAGGGTAGTTCACCCCTCCACTTT.

The J gene is TRBJ1-1, the V gene TRBV19, with D perhaps TRBD1 (5 bases). There are 14 residues in the CDR3. V lost 2 bases and J lost 3, with 10 bases in between. Germline assignment: CDR1 LNHDA and CDR2 SQIVND (reference sequence). CDR3 nucleotides: TGTGCCAGTAGTATAAGGGGCGGCGACACTGAAGCTTTCTTT. It is translated as CASSIRGGDTEAFF.

The rearrangement joins TRBV3-1 (or the pseudogene TRBV3-2) to TRBJ2-1, with D perhaps TRBD2 (6 bases). Per the germline V gene, CDR1 is LGHDT and CDR2 is YNNKEL (reference sequence). V was trimmed by 0 bases and J by 5 bases, leaving 11 bases between them. The CDR3 sequence is 15 residues long. The CDR3 here is CASSQDRWGDNEQFF. The DNA of the CDR3 is TGTGCCAGCAGCCAAGATCGGTGGGGGGACAATGAGCAGTTCTTC.

The rearrangement links TRBV7-9 to TRBJ1-2, with TRBD1 matching over 9 bases. The V segment lost 6 bases and the J segment 3 bases; nucleotides outside the gene matches: 11. The CDR3 is 16 amino acids. Germline loops: CDR1 SEHNR, CDR2 FQNEAQ (reference sequence). Written as DNA, the CDR3 is TGTGCCAGCAGACGCATACAGGGGGCTGCGTACTATGGCTACACCTTC. This codes for CASRRIQGAAYYGYTF.

The chain is built from TRBV27 and TRBJ1-5; D is undetermined. The germline CDR1 and CDR2 sequences are MNHEY and SMNVEV (reference sequence). Trimming took off 5 bases at V and 9 bases at J, with 11 bases between the two ends. This CDR3 has 12 residues. The CDR3 region has the DNA TGTGCCAGCAGTGCGGCCTCGGGGCCCCAGCATTTT. This gives the protein CASSAASGPQHF.

The V and J genes are TRBV5-1 and TRBJ1-6; D is undetermined. CDR3 length: 15 amino acids. The V end lost 4 bases, the J end lost 3 bases, and 11 bases lay between the germline ends. Germline V lookup: CDR1 SGHRS, CDR2 YFSETQ. The CDR3 here is CASSASGLYNSPLHF. The DNA of the CDR3 is TGCGCCAGCAGCGCCTCCGGCCTCTATAATTCACCCCTCCACTTT.

The chain couples TRBV7-9 to TRBJ2-7, with 7 bases that match TRBD1. This CDR3 has 12 residues. The germline V gene encodes CDR1 SEHNR and CDR2 FQNEAQ (reference sequence). Germline trimming cut 5 bases from V and 11 bases from J; bases unmatched to any gene: 9. The DNA for the CDR3 is TGTGCCAGCAGCCAAACAGGGGCCGGGGAGTACTTC. It specifies CASSQTGAGEYF. The whole variable domain, remainder taken from reference TRBV7-9 and TRBJ2-7, is DTGVSQNPRHKITKRGQNVTFRCDPISEHNRLYWYRQTLGQGPEFLTYFQNEAQLEKSRLLSDRFSAERPKGSFSTLEIQRTEQGDSAMYLCASSQTGAGEYFGPGTRLTVT.